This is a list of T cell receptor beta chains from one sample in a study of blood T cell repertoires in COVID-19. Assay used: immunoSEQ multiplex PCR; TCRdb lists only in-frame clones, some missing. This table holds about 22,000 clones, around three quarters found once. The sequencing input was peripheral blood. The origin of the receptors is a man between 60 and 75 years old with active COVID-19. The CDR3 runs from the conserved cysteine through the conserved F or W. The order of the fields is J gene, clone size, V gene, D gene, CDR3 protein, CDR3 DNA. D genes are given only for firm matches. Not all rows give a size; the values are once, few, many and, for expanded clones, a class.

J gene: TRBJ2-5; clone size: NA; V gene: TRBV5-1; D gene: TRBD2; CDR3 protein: CASTRSLAGGQETQYF; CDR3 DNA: TGCGCCAGCACCAGATCACTAGCGGGAGGGCAAGAGACCCAGTACTTC
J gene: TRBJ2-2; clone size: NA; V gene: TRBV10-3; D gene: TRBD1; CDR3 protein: CAIGAGQGPTGELFF; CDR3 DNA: TGTGCCATCGGGGCGGGACAGGGACCAACCGGGGAGCTGTTTTTT
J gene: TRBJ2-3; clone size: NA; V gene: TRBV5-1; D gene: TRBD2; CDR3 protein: CASSLAGTNTDTQYF; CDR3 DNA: TGCGCCAGCAGCTTGGCTGGGACTAACACAGATACGCAGTATTTT
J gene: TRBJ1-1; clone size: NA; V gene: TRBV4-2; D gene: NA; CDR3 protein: CASSQGGDTMGFTEAFF; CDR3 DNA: TGTGCCAGCAGCCAAGGGGGAGACACCATGGGTTTCACTGAAGCTTTCTTT
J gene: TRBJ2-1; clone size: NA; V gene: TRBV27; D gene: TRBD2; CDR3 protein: CASSLSAGGYNEQFF; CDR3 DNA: TGTGCCAGCAGTTTATCGGCGGGAGGTTACAATGAGCAGTTCTTC
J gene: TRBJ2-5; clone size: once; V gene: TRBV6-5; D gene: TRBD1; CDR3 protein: CASAGGPETQYF; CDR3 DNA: TGTGCTTCCGCAGGGGGCCCAGAGACCCAGTACTTC
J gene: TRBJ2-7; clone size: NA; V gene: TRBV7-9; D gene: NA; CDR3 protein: CASSLAGRYEQYF; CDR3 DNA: TGTGCCAGCAGCCTGGCGGGGCGCTACGAGCAGTACTTC
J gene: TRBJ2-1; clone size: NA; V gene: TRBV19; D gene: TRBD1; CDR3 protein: CASSISGTAYNEQFF; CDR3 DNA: TGTGCCAGTAGTATCTCCGGGACAGCATACAATGAGCAGTTCTTC
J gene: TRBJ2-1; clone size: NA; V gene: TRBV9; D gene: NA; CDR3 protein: CASSVGGSSSYNEQFF; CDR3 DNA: TGTGCCAGCAGCGTAGGTGGGAGTAGCTCCTACAATGAGCAGTTCTTC
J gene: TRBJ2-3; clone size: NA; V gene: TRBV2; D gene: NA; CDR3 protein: CATERWGSAADTQYF; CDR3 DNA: TGTGCCACCGAACGGTGGGGATCAGCGGCAGATACGCAGTATTTT
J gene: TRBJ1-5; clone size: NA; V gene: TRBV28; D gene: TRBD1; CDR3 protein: CASSWTGSWHF; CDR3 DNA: TGTGCCAGCAGTTGGACAGGGTCGTGGCATTTT
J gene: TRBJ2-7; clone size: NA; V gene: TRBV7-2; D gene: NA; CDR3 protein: CASSHDSFHEQYF; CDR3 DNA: TGTGCCAGCAGCCATGACAGTTTCCACGAGCAGTACTTC
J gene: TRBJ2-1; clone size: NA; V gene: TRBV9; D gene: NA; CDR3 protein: CASSVDVTGLLEQFF; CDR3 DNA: TGTGCCAGCAGCGTAGATGTAACGGGATTACTTGAGCAGTTCTTC
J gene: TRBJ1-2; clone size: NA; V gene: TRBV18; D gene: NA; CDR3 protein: CASSPDTNYGYTF; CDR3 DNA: TGTGCCAGCTCACCGGACACTAACTATGGCTACACCTTC
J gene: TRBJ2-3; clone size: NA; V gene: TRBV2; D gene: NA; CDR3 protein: CASPAGTASTDTQYF; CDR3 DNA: TGTGCCAGCCCTGCGGGGACAGCTAGCACAGATACGCAGTATTTT
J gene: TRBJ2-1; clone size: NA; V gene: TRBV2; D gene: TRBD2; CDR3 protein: CASLPGPASGGEQFF; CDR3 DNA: TGTGCCAGCCTCCCAGGCCCGGCGTCGGGGGGTGAGCAGTTCTTC
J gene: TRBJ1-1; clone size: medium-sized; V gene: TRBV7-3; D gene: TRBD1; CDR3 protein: CASSPLPITGAAFF; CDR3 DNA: TGTGCCAGCAGCCCACTCCCAATAACAGGGGCCGCTTTCTTT
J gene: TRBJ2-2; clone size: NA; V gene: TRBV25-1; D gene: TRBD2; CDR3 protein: CASRRAGANTGELFF; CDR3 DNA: TGTGCCAGCAGAAGGGCGGGGGCGAACACCGGGGAGCTGTTTTTT
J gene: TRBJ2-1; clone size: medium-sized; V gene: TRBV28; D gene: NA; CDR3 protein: CASSLGARTGQFF; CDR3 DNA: TGTGCCAGCAGTTTAGGCGCCAGAACAGGGCAGTTCTTC
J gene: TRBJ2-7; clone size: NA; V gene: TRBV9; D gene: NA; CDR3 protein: CASSVLSAGPYEQYF; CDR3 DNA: TGTGCCAGCAGCGTTTTAAGCGCCGGCCCCTACGAGCAGTACTTC
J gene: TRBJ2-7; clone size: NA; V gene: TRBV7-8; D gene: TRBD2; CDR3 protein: CASSLEASGRSVSYEQYF; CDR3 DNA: TGTGCCAGCAGCTTAGAGGCTAGCGGGAGGTCCGTAAGCTACGAGCAGTACTTC
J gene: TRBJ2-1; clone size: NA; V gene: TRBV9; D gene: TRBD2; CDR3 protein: CASSVSGTSGSKSSYNEQFF; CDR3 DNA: TGTGCCAGCAGCGTAAGTGGGACTAGCGGGAGTAAAAGCTCCTACAATGAGCAGTTCTTC
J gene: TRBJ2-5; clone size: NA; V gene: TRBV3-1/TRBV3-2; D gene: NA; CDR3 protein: CASSLSRETQYF; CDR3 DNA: TGTGCCAGCAGCTTATCGAGGGAGACCCAGTACTTC
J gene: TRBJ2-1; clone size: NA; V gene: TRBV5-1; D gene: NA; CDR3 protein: CASSLGWTDYNEQFF; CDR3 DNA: TGCGCCAGCAGCTTGGGGTGGACAGATTACAATGAGCAGTTCTTC
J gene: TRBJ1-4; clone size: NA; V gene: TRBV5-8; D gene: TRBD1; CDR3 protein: CASSYAGTGSEKLFF; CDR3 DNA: TGTGCCAGCAGCTATGCCGGGACAGGGTCGGAAAAACTGTTTTTT
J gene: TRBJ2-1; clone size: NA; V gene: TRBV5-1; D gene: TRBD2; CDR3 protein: CASSLGTSGPGFF; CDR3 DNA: TGCGCCAGCAGCTTGGGGACTAGCGGCCCAGGGTTCTTC
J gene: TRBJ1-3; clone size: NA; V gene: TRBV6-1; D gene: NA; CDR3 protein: CASSEHISGNTIYF; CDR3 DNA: TGTGCCAGCAGTGAACACATCTCTGGAAACACCATATATTTT
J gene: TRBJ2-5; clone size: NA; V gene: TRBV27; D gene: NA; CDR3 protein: CASSPSGVTRQETQYF; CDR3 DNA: TGTGCCAGCAGTCCCTCTGGTGTTACGCGCCAAGAGACCCAGTACTTC
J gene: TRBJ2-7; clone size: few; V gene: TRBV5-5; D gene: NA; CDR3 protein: CASSLNSFLSYEQYF; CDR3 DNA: TGTGCCAGCAGCTTGAACAGTTTCCTCTCCTACGAGCAGTACTTC
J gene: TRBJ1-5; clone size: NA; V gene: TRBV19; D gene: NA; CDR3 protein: CASSMGSTNQPQHF; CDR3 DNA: TGTGCCAGTAGTATGGGCTCTACGAATCAGCCCCAGCATTTT
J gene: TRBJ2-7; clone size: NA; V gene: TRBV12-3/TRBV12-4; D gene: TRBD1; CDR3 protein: CASSPGQGSEQYF; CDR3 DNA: TGTGCCAGCAGTCCAGGACAGGGTTCCGAGCAGTACTTC
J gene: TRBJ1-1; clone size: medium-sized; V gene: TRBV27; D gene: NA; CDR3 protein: CASSLNLPSSRTEAFF; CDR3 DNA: TGTGCCAGCAGTTTGAACCTCCCCTCTTCGAGGACTGAAGCTTTCTTT
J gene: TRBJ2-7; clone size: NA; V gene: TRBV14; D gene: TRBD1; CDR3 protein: CASSQDRLGQGSYEQYF; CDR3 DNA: TGTGCCAGCAGCCAAGATAGGTTAGGACAGGGATCCTACGAGCAGTACTTC
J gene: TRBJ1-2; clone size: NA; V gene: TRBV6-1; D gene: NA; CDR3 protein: CASSDNAGPNYGYTF; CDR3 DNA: TGTGCCAGCAGTGACAATGCAGGGCCGAACTATGGCTACACCTTC
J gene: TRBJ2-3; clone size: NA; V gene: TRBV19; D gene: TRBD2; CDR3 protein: CASQTSGSTDTQYF; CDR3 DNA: TGTGCCAGTCAAACTAGCGGGAGCACAGATACGCAGTATTTT
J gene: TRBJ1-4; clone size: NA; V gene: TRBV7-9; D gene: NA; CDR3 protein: CASSLEAGGREKLFF; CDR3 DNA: TGTGCCAGCAGCTTAGAGGCGGGGGGGCGTGAAAAACTGTTTTTT